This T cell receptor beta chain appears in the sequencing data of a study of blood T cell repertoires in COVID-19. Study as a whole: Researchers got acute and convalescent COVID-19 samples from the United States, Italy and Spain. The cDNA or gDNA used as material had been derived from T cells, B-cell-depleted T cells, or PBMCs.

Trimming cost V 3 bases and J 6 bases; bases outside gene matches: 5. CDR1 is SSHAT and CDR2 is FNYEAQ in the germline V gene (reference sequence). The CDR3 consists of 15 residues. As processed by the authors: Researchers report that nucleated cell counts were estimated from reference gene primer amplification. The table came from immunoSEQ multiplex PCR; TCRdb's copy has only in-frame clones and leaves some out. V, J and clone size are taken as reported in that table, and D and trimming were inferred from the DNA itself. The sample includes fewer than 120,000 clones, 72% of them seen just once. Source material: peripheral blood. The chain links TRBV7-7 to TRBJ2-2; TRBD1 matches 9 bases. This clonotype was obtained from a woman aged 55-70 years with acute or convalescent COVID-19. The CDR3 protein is CASSLGTGNPGELFF. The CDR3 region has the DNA TGTGCCAGCAGCTTGGGGACAGGGAATCCCGGGGAGCTGTTTTTT.